The rows below give T cell receptor beta chains drawn from one sample of a study of blood T cell repertoires in COVID-19. Only in-frame clones appear in the TCRdb table, and some are missing; sequencing was by immunoSEQ multiplex PCR. The sample shows 80,000 or so clones, around 85% of them seen only once. Sequencing was performed on peripheral blood. These receptors all stem from a man aged 50 to 59 with COVID-19, enrolled during active disease. Each CDR3 is given with its conserved first and last residue. The D gene is left open where the match is weak. Expanded clones are given a class, and other clones once, few, many or no size at all.

-	-	13	TRBV5-1	TRBJ2-5	CASSLWTRETQYF	TGCGCCAGCAGCCTCTGGACTCGGGAGACCCAGTACTTC
-	TRBD1	17	TRBV28	TRBJ2-7	CASSSARGNRGFYEQYF	TGTGCCAGCAGTTCCGCGCGCGGAAACAGGGGCTTCTACGAGCAGTACTTC
once	-	16	TRBV5-4	TRBJ2-2	CASSRAGQLLTGELFF	TGTGCCAGCAGCAGAGCGGGACAACTACTCACCGGGGAGCTGTTTTTT
-	-	16	TRBV7-9	TRBJ2-5	CASSRGQKTAQETQYF	TGTGCCAGCAGTCGCGGACAGAAAACTGCACAAGAGACCCAGTACTTC
-	-	12	TRBV3-1/TRBV3-2	TRBJ1-5	CASGQTNQPQHF	TGTGCCAGCGGGCAGACCAATCAGCCCCAGCATTTT
few	-	13	TRBV5-1	TRBJ1-2	CASTSQENYGYTF	TGCGCCAGCACGAGCCAAGAGAACTATGGCTACACCTTC
-	-	14	TRBV7-8	TRBJ2-7	CASSLDISSYEQYF	TGTGCCAGCAGCTTAGATATCAGCTCCTACGAGCAGTACTTC
-	TRBD2	15	TRBV7-2	TRBJ2-1	CASSLVAGGFNEQFF	TGTGCCAGCAGCTTAGTAGCGGGAGGATTTAATGAGCAGTTCTTC
-	TRBD1	16	TRBV2	TRBJ1-1	CASSPSGQGMNTEAFF	TGTGCCAGCAGTCCGTCGGGACAGGGGATGAACACTGAAGCTTTCTTT
-	-	13	TRBV30	TRBJ1-4	CAWSVLTNEKLFF	TGTGCCTGGAGCGTATTAACTAATGAAAAACTGTTTTTT
-	TRBD1	15	TRBV9	TRBJ1-4	CASSPQGLTGGGLFF	TGTGCCAGCAGCCCCCAAGGACTGACAGGGGGTGGACTGTTTTTT
-	TRBD1	17	TRBV6-1	TRBJ2-3	CASSATGYRGMGDTQYF	TGTGCCAGCAGTGCCACGGGGTACAGGGGCATGGGAGATACGCAGTATTTT
-	TRBD1	18	TRBV28	TRBJ1-3	CASKFPTRGTGARNTIYF	TGTGCCAGCAAATTCCCAACCCGGGGGACAGGGGCGCGTAACACCATATATTTT
-	TRBD1	16	TRBV5-4	TRBJ2-7	CASSLAFRTGPHEQYF	TGTGCCAGCAGCTTGGCCTTCAGGACAGGGCCCCACGAGCAGTACTTC
-	-	14	TRBV6-5	TRBJ2-7	CASRSGTGDYEQYF	TGTGCCAGCAGGTCCGGGACTGGAGACTACGAGCAGTACTTC
-	TRBD2	14	TRBV28	TRBJ2-4	CASRPGLAGNIQYF	TGTGCCAGCAGGCCGGGACTAGCCGGTAACATTCAGTACTTC
once	TRBD2	15	TRBV9	TRBJ2-5	CASSVDSGRKETQYF	TGTGCCAGCAGCGTAGATAGCGGGAGAAAGGAGACCCAGTACTTC
few	TRBD2	15	TRBV4-3	TRBJ2-7	CASSQDLAGGYEQYF	TGCGCCAGCAGCCAAGATCTAGCGGGAGGGTACGAGCAGTACTTC
-	TRBD1	16	TRBV4-3	TRBJ2-3	CASSPRDRGFTDTQYF	TGCGCCAGCAGCCCGAGGGACAGGGGGTTTACAGATACGCAGTATTTT
-	-	13	TRBV29-1	TRBJ2-2	CSVDRGNTGELFF	TGCAGCGTTGACAGGGGGAACACCGGGGAGCTGTTTTTT
-	-	17	TRBV25-1	TRBJ2-3	CASSESTGFSSTDTQYF	TGTGCCAGCAGTGAATCGACAGGATTTTCTAGCACAGATACGCAGTATTTT
-	-	12	TRBV7-2	TRBJ2-1	CASSLTANEQFF	TGTGCCAGCAGCTTGACTGCCAATGAGCAGTTCTTC
-	-	16	TRBV6-1	TRBJ2-2	CASSVHQAGDTGELFF	TGTGCCAGCAGTGTCCATCAAGCAGGGGACACCGGGGAGCTGTTTTTT
-	TRBD2	14	TRBV9	TRBJ2-7	CASSFSPTSDEQYF	TGTGCCAGCAGCTTTTCGCCGACTAGCGACGAGCAGTACTTC
-	TRBD1	13	TRBV29-1	TRBJ2-2	CSVGEGASGELFF	TGCAGCGTTGGCGAGGGGGCGAGCGGGGAGCTGTTTTTT
-	-	14	TRBV24-1	TRBJ2-5	CATRPRDNQETQYF	TGTGCCACCAGACCCCGGGACAACCAAGAGACCCAGTACTTC
-	TRBD2	18	TRBV2	TRBJ2-3	CASTGRGSSGSTTDTQYF	TGTGCCAGCACGGGAAGGGGGTCTAGCGGGAGTACGACAGATACGCAGTATTTT
-	-	13	TRBV5-6	TRBJ1-3	CASSHRVRNTIYF	TGTGCCAGCAGCCACAGGGTGCGTAACACCATATATTTT
-	-	13	TRBV28	TRBJ2-7	CASSLGGSYEQYF	TGTGCCAGCAGTTTAGGCGGCTCCTACGAGCAGTACTTC
-	-	14	TRBV5-1	TRBJ2-1	CASSLEGQYNEQFF	TGCGCCAGCAGCTTGGAAGGACAGTACAATGAGCAGTTCTTC
-	-	15	TRBV28	TRBJ1-5	CASNQRGGGNQPQHF	TGTGCCAGCAACCAACGGGGGGGAGGCAATCAGCCCCAGCATTTT
-	TRBD2	14	TRBV19	TRBJ2-2	CASRIAGVTGELFF	TGTGCCAGTAGGATTGCGGGGGTTACCGGGGAGCTGTTTTTT
-	-	14	TRBV29-1	TRBJ2-6	CSVATAVGANVLTF	TGCAGCGTTGCAACAGCGGTCGGGGCCAACGTCCTGACTTTC
-	-	17	TRBV10-3	TRBJ2-3	CANPNGLLDTRTDTQYF	TGTGCCAATCCGAATGGACTGCTAGACACCCGCACAGATACGCAGTATTTT
-	-	14	TRBV30	TRBJ1-6	CAWRESSYNSPLHF	TGTGCCTGGAGGGAGAGCTCCTATAATTCACCCCTCCACTTT
-	-	17	TRBV11-3	TRBJ2-3	CASSFRLRERDTDTQYF	TGTGCCAGCAGCTTTAGGTTGAGGGAGCGAGACACAGATACGCAGTATTTT
-	TRBD1	14	TRBV19	TRBJ1-1	CASKSGGRYTEAFF	TGTGCCAGTAAGTCAGGGGGCAGGTACACTGAAGCTTTCTTT
medium-sized	-	17	TRBV4-1	TRBJ2-7	CASSQEAGITFSYEQYF	TGCGCCAGCAGCCAAGAAGCAGGGATTACTTTCTCCTACGAGCAGTACTTC
-	-	14	TRBV19	TRBJ1-2	CASSMSRGNYGYTF	TGTGCCAGTAGTATGTCAAGGGGGAACTATGGCTACACCTTC
-	TRBD2	14	TRBV18	TRBJ2-1	CASSGLAGDNEQFF	TGTGCCAGCTCGGGACTAGCGGGAGACAATGAGCAGTTCTTC
-	TRBD1	15	TRBV27	TRBJ1-2	CASSSPGQTKDGYTF	TGTGCCAGCAGTTCACCGGGACAGACCAAAGATGGCTACACCTTC
-	TRBD2	16	TRBV4-1	TRBJ2-3	CASSRLTSGDTDTQYF	TGCGCCAGCAGCCGCCTGACTAGCGGAGATACAGATACGCAGTATTTT
-	-	15	TRBV20-1	TRBJ2-1	CSASPGANSYNEQFF	TGCAGTGCTAGTCCCGGTGCCAACTCCTACAATGAGCAGTTCTTC
-	TRBD1	15	TRBV9	TRBJ1-1	CASSETGGFSTEAFF	TGTGCCAGCAGCGAGACAGGGGGCTTTTCCACTGAAGCTTTCTTT
once	-	16	TRBV29-1	TRBJ1-2	CSVVRIGTQTYYDYTF	TGCAGCGTTGTTAGAATAGGGACACAGACATATTATGACTACACCTTC
-	TRBD1	16	TRBV27	TRBJ2-7	CASSQRTGGPYYEQYF	TGTGCCAGCAGCCAGCGGACAGGGGGCCCCTACTACGAGCAGTACTTC
-	TRBD1	14	TRBV28	TRBJ1-6	CASGQGAYNSPLHF	TGTGCCAGCGGACAGGGGGCCTATAATTCACCCCTCCACTTT
-	-	15	TRBV9	TRBJ1-6	CASSASGVFGSPLHF	TGTGCCAGCAGCGCCTCAGGGGTGTTTGGTTCACCCCTCCACTTT
once	TRBD2	17	TRBV6-1	TRBJ2-3	CASSDFGTSDRTDTQYF	TGTGCCAGCAGTGACTTCGGGACTAGCGATCGGACAGATACGCAGTATTTT
-	TRBD1	16	TRBV27	TRBJ2-5	CASSKGTGAVSLTQYF	TGTGCCAGCAGCAAGGGGACAGGGGCAGTGTCTTTGACCCAGTACTTC
-	TRBD1	13	TRBV30	TRBJ1-1	CAWAFTGDSEAFF	TGTGCCTGGGCGTTTACAGGGGATTCTGAAGCTTTCTTT
-	-	15	TRBV4-2	TRBJ2-5	CASSPSPGRQETQYF	TGTGCCAGCAGCCCGAGTCCAGGCAGGCAAGAGACCCAGTACTTC
-	TRBD1	17	TRBV11-3	TRBJ2-5	CASSLEGFDRGLETQYF	TGTGCCAGCAGCTTAGAAGGTTTCGACAGGGGGCTGGAGACCCAGTACTTC
-	-	15	TRBV9	TRBJ2-2	CASSLGGRLPGELFF	TGTGCCAGCAGCCTAGGGGGGAGGCTCCCCGGGGAGCTGTTTTTT
-	-	13	TRBV9	TRBJ1-3	CASKSSSGNTIYF	TGTGCCAGCAAATCCAGCTCTGGAAACACCATATATTTT